This entry lists 26 T cell receptor beta chains sequenced from one sample in a study of T cell repertoires in aging, cancer and after chemotherapy. Peripheral blood genomic DNA, not sorted cells or RNA, was the template. A mixed TRB-A/B primer pool amplified rearranged TRB by multiplex touch-down PCR. Via MiXCR, TCRdb re-called the multiplex PCR reads, giving one row per CDR3 protein. The table has about 320 distinct CDR3 sequences, roughly a quarter seen once. Sequences were obtained from blood. The receptors shown here come from a human donor with a blood cancer.

A word on this clonotype: A much larger clone is a single base away; this may be a read error. CDR3 residues: CACSEGRGLSNYGYTF. CDR3 sequence (DNA): TGTGCCTGCAGTGAAGGCAGGGGGCTCTCTAACTATGGCTACACCTTC. The chain employs TRBV6-1 and TRBJ1-2; 8 bases agree with TRBD1. The CDR3 has 16 residues. Germline V CDR1 and CDR2: MNHNS, SASEGT.

The V gene is TRBV7-9, the J gene TRBJ1-6, with D unresolved. Trimming cost V 5 bases and J 7 bases, with 6 bases left between them. Germline V gene data show CDR1 as SEHNR and CDR2 as FQNEAQ (reference sequence). This CDR3 has 12 amino acids. The CDR3 sequence: CASSLTNSPLHF. The DNA for the CDR3 is TGTGCCAGCAGCCTCACAAATTCACCCCTCCACTTT.

V gene TRBV19 combines with J gene TRBJ2-1; 8 bases match TRBD2. CDR3 length equals 14 residues. V trimming: 6 bases; J trimming: 6 bases; junction bases outside the gene matches: 7. CDR1 and CDR2 from the germline V gene are LNHDA and SQIVND (reference sequence). The CDR3 region is CASRTGGAGNEQFF. CDR3 nucleotide sequence: TGTGCCAGTAGGACCGGGGGGGCAGGCAATGAGCAGTTCTTC.

This clonotype is medium-sized within its sample. The genes are TRBV5-1 and TRBJ2-1; 8 bases map to TRBD2. CDR1 is SGHRS, CDR2 YFSETQ, per germline. CDR3 length equals 14 residues. The ends lost 6 bases at V and 5 bases at J; junction bases unmatched: 7. The CDR3 DNA is TGCGCCAGCATCGGACTAGCTTCCCACAATGAGCAGTTCTTC. Translated, it gives CASIGLASHNEQFF.

A remark on this clonotype: Being one base from a much bigger clone, this may be a read error. No conserved phenylalanine or tryptophan ends this CDR3, so it is likely a read error. DNA of the CDR3: TGTGCCTGGAGTGTCGCCACACAGTCTCCCCATTCACCCCTCCACTTA. As protein: CAWSVATQSPHSPLHL. The chain carries TRBV30 and TRBJ1-6; D call uncertain. V was clipped by 0 bases and J by 8 bases, with 17 bases between them. The CDR3 has 16 amino acids. CDR1 and CDR2 from the germline V gene are GTSNPN and SVGIG (reference sequence).

In its sample, this clonotype is large. This rearrangement joins TRBV27 to TRBJ2-5, with D possibly being TRBD2 (5 bases). V dropped 6 bases and J dropped 2 bases, with 16 bases sitting between them. CDR1 and CDR2 (germline): MNHEY, SMNVEV (reference sequence). The CDR3 sequence is 15 residues long. The CDR3 region has the DNA TGTGCCAGCAGGAGTAAGCGGCTCCAACAAGAGACCCAGTACTTC. It encodes CASRSKRLQQETQYF.

This clonotype is labeled large (0.1 to 1%). This chain uses TRBV20-1 with TRBJ1-2; unclear D gene. This CDR3 region has 13 residues. Germline values: CDR1 DFQATT, CDR2 SNEGSKA (reference sequence). The V end was cut by 2 bases, the J end by 1 base, with 8 bases between. The CDR3 region is CSARPSGNYGYTF. In DNA form, the CDR3 reads TGCAGTGCTAGACCCAGCGGTAACTATGGCTACACCTTC.

The chain joins TRBV20-1 to TRBJ2-1; tentatively, D is TRBD2 (6 bases). The germline CDR1 and CDR2 sequences are DFQATT and SNEGSKA (reference sequence). This CDR3 comprises 15 residues. V gave up 5 bases and J gave up 4 bases, with 18 bases separating them. This CDR3 reads CSASRGESRYNEQFF. In nucleotides, the CDR3 is TGCAGTGCTTCGCGGGGAGAATCCCGTTACAATGAGCAGTTCTTC.

This chain links TRBV28 with TRBJ1-4; tentative D call: TRBD1 (6 bases). This CDR3 region has 14 residues. V shed 1 base and J shed 5 bases, with 8 bases lying between them. Germline lookup yields CDR1 MDHEN and CDR2 SYDVKM. CDR3 bases: TGTGCCAGCAGTTTATACAGGGTGAATGAAAAACTGTTTTTT. As protein: CASSLYRVNEKLFF.

This clonotype is judged medium-sized. The chain carries TRBV6-1 and TRBJ1-6; D is perhaps TRBD1 (5 bases). V was cut by 2 bases and J by 11 bases, with 13 bases left in between. The CDR3 spans 14 residues. The germline gives CDR1 MNHNS, CDR2 SASEGT. The CDR3 DNA sequence: TGTGCCAGCAGTGAAAACTTCGGGGCTGCACCCCTCCACTTT. Its translation is CASSENFGAAPLHF.

V and J are TRBV28 and TRBJ2-3; TRBD1 matches 7 bases. Germline CDR1 MDHEN, CDR2 SYDVKM. This CDR3 contains 18 residues. V lost 4 bases and J lost 3; bases outside the gene matches: 16. The CDR3 nucleotides are TGTGCCAGCAGTTACCCCCCTGAACAGGGGATGGGAACAGATACGCAGTATTTT. Protein: CASSYPPEQGMGTDTQYF.

The chain has TRBV14 and TRBJ2-7; D gene unclear. V was pared by 1 base and J by 6 bases, with 13 bases between. The CDR3 loop spans 14 amino acids. Germline CDR1 is SGHDN and CDR2 is FVKESK. Here the CDR3 DNA reads TGTGCCAGCAGCCAAGTAGCCACCTCTGCCGAGCAGTACTTC. Its protein is CASSQVATSAEQYF.

This clonotype is termed large. V and J are TRBV7-6 and TRBJ2-7; D gene ambiguous. This CDR3 has 13 amino acids. Trimming took 1 base from V and 0 from J, leaving 4 bases between them. Germline CDR1 is SGHVS and CDR2 is FNYEAQ. CDR3 region: CASSLDSSYEQYF. CDR3 coding DNA: TGTGCCAGCAGCTTAGACAGCTCCTACGAGCAGTACTTC.

This rearrangement joins TRBV2 to TRBJ1-4; D possibly corresponds to TRBD1 (6 bases). Trimming cost V 1 base and J 4 bases, with 7 bases left between them. The CDR3 has 14 amino acids. The germline V gene encodes CDR1 SNHLY and CDR2 FYNNEI. CDR3 bases: TGTGCCAGCAGTGAAGGGGGGCTTAATGAAAAACTGTTTTTT. As protein: CASSEGGLNEKLFF.

This clonotype is labeled as large (0.1 to 1%). The chain employs TRBV19 and TRBJ2-7; the D gene is possibly TRBD1 (6 bases). The CDR3 totals 15 residues. The V end lost 5 bases, the J end lost 4 bases, and 18 bases lay between the germline ends. Looked up from germline, CDR1 is LNHDA and CDR2 is SQIVND (reference sequence). The CDR3 DNA reads as TGTGCCAGTAGTGGGACGACCGGGACATCATACGAGCAGTACTTC. Residues: CASSGTTGTSYEQYF.

This clonotype counts as medium-sized. This chain uses TRBV6-4 with TRBJ2-1; 7 bases align to TRBD2. The CDR3 loop spans 15 amino acids. V trimming: 6 bases; J trimming: 0 bases; junction bases outside the gene matches: 5. Looked up from germline, CDR1 is MRHNA and CDR2 is SNTAGT. The chain's CDR3 is CASSSLAGSYNEQFF. DNA of the CDR3: TGTGCCAGCAGCTCCTTAGCGGGCTCCTACAATGAGCAGTTCTTC.

In its sample, this clonotype ranks as large. The chain carries TRBV27 and TRBJ1-1; possible D gene TRBD1, 5 bases. Germline lookup yields CDR1 MNHEY and CDR2 SMNVEV (reference sequence). V lost 2 bases and J 4 bases, leaving 8 bases between the germline ends. This CDR3 contains 13 residues. CDR3 residues: CASSLKGATEAFF. CDR3 coding DNA: TGTGCCAGCAGTTTAAAAGGGGCCACTGAAGCTTTCTTT.

V gene TRBV6-4 combines with J gene TRBJ1-6, with a possible D match to TRBD1 (6 bases). The germline V gene has CDR1 MRHNA and CDR2 SNTAGT. The CDR3 runs 13 residues. The V and J ends lost 4 bases and 7 bases respectively, with 8 bases between them. CDR3: CASSAGENSPLHF. Written as DNA, the CDR3 is TGTGCCAGCAGTGCAGGGGAAAATTCACCCCTCCACTTT.

This clonotype was recorded a few times. V gene TRBV6-2 or TRBV6-3 combines with J gene TRBJ1-5; D is perhaps TRBD1 (6 bases). The CDR3 consists of 13 residues. Trimming left V 8 bases short and J 7 bases short, with 15 bases between. Germline V CDR1 and CDR2: MNHEY, SVGEGT. Written as DNA, the CDR3 is TGTGCCAGCTGCTTTGGGGGCGGCCAGCCCCAGCATTTT. Translating it yields CASCFGGGQPQHF.

This clonotype ranks as large. The chain combines TRBV27 with TRBJ2-1, with TRBD2 matching over 8 bases. The CDR3 consists of 12 residues. Per the germline V gene, CDR1 is MNHEY and CDR2 is SMNVEV (reference sequence). DNA for the CDR3: TGTGCAAGCGGGAGTCGGGGCGGTGAGCAGTTCTTC. Translated, it gives CASGSRGGEQFF.

This clonotype was recorded a few times. The gene calls are TRBV10-2 and TRBJ2-3; D unclear. Trimming took 5 bases from V and 3 from J, leaving 6 bases between them. The CDR3 length is 12 residues. The germline gives CDR1 WSHSY, CDR2 SAAADI. The CDR3 loop reads CASSIRTDTQYF. Here the CDR3 DNA reads TGCGCCAGCAGTATTAGAACAGATACGCAGTATTTT.

The chain is built from TRBV5-1 and TRBJ2-7, with D possibly matching TRBD2 (5 bases). Trimming left V 4 bases short and J 0 bases short, with 11 bases between. This CDR3 region has 14 residues. CDR1 and CDR2 (germline): SGHRS, YFSETQ. The CDR3 here is CASSKAEGSYEQYF. The CDR3 region has the DNA TGCGCCAGCAGCAAGGCAGAGGGCTCCTACGAGCAGTACTTC.

By share, this clonotype counts as large. The chain combines TRBV27 with TRBJ2-1; perhaps TRBD2 as D (6 bases). The V and J ends lost 6 bases and 9 bases respectively, with 24 bases between them. This CDR3 spans 16 amino acids. Germline CDR1 and CDR2: MNHEY and SMNVEV (reference sequence). CDR3: CASRTSPSGPVSEQFF. The CDR3, as DNA: TGTGCCAGCAGGACCTCGCCGAGCGGGCCGGTGAGTGAGCAGTTCTTC.

By sample fraction, this clonotype is medium-sized (0.01 to 0.1%). The CDR3 loop is CAWSVQGASNQPQHF. The CDR3 nucleotides read TGTGCCTGGAGTGTACAAGGGGCGAGCAATCAGCCCCAGCATTTT. This sequence joins TRBV30 and TRBJ1-5; perhaps TRBD1 as D (5 bases). Deletions cut 0 bases from V and 1 base from J, with 10 bases between. From germline, CDR1 is GTSNPN and CDR2 SVGIG (reference sequence). This CDR3 is built from 15 residues.

This clonotype is large in the sample. This chain connects TRBV18 to TRBJ2-2; 7 bases match TRBD2. Germline lookup yields CDR1 KGHSH and CDR2 LQKENI. This CDR3 has 16 residues. The junction had 13 bases not matched to a gene; V was cut back by 6 bases and J by 6 bases. The CDR3: CASSQGTIRAAGELFF. CDR3 coding DNA: TGTGCCAGCTCGCAAGGGACTATCCGAGCCGCCGGGGAGCTGTTTTTT.

This clonotype is classed as medium-sized. This chain joins TRBV10-3 and TRBJ1-6; D ambiguous. CDR1 is ENHRY, CDR2 SYGVKD, per germline. CDR3 length: 11 residues. Trimming cost V 8 bases and J 7 bases, with 6 bases left between them. CDR3: CAIHENSPLHF. CDR3 coding DNA: TGTGCCATCCATGAGAATTCACCCCTCCACTTT.